The rows below give T cell receptor beta chains drawn from one sample of a study of CD8+ T cells in alopecia areata. Data came from immunoSEQ multiplex PCR; TCRdb stores just in-frame clones and leaves some out. The data hold under 200,000 clones, with around 60% observed a single time. This specimen was CD4+ T cells sorted from blood, taken at week 24, from a patient treated with tofacitinib. These TCRs come from a human donor with alopecia areata. Both conserved end residues are part of each CDR3. Fields, in order: clone size, J gene, V gene, D gene, CDR3 DNA, CDR3 protein. The D gene is left open where the match is weak. Clone sizes are given selectively: once, few, many, or a class where the clone is expanded.

size: few
J: TRBJ1-1
V: TRBV5-1
D: NA
DNA: TGCGCCAGCAGCTTTAGTCAGGGGACCGAAGCTTTCTTT
CDR3: CASSFSQGTEAFF

size: NA
J: TRBJ2-7
V: TRBV23-1
D: TRBD1
DNA: TGCGCCAGCAGAGGACAGGGGGCCGACGAGCAGTACTTC
CDR3: CASRGQGADEQYF

size: few
J: TRBJ2-3
V: TRBV29-1
D: NA
DNA: TGCAGCGTTGAAGTTACGTTTACAGATACGCAGTATTTT
CDR3: CSVEVTFTDTQYF

size: NA
J: TRBJ1-2
V: TRBV19
D: TRBD1
DNA: TGTGCCAGCTTAACAGGGGTATATGGCTACACCTTC
CDR3: CASLTGVYGYTF

size: NA
J: TRBJ1-5
V: TRBV27
D: NA
DNA: TGTGCCAGCAGTTTTATAGGGAAGTCCCAGCATTTT
CDR3: CASSFIGKSQHF

size: NA
J: TRBJ2-6
V: TRBV11-2
D: NA
DNA: TGTGCCAGCAGCTTTTTCCCTGGGGCCAACGTCCTGACTTTC
CDR3: CASSFFPGANVLTF

size: NA
J: TRBJ2-7
V: TRBV5-1
D: TRBD2
DNA: TGCGCCAGCAGCCCTGGACTAGCGGGCTACGAGCAGTACTTC
CDR3: CASSPGLAGYEQYF

size: NA
J: TRBJ2-7
V: TRBV30
D: NA
DNA: TGTGCCTGGAGTGAACGGAGCTCCTACGAGCAGTACTTC
CDR3: CAWSERSSYEQYF

size: few
J: TRBJ1-2
V: TRBV13
D: NA
DNA: TGTGCCAGCAGCTTAGGGGGACATGATGGCTACACCTTC
CDR3: CASSLGGHDGYTF

size: NA
J: TRBJ2-7
V: TRBV7-2
D: NA
DNA: TGTGCCAGCAGCTTCGGACAACATTCGACCTACGAGCAGTACTTC
CDR3: CASSFGQHSTYEQYF

size: NA
J: TRBJ2-7
V: TRBV4-2
D: NA
DNA: TGTGCCAGCAGCCAAGAGGGGGCTAGTCCCTACGAGCAGTACTTC
CDR3: CASSQEGASPYEQYF

size: NA
J: TRBJ1-5
V: TRBV30
D: NA
DNA: TGTGCCTGGAGCGTCAAGGGTGGGCAGCCCCAGCATTTT
CDR3: CAWSVKGGQPQHF

size: few
J: TRBJ2-7
V: TRBV29-1
D: TRBD1
DNA: TGCAGCGTTGTTGTAGGACAGGGATCCTACGAGCAGTACTTC
CDR3: CSVVVGQGSYEQYF

size: NA
J: TRBJ1-2
V: TRBV29-1
D: NA
DNA: TGCAGCGTTGAATTACAGGACACCTATGGCTACACCTTC
CDR3: CSVELQDTYGYTF

size: few
J: TRBJ1-5
V: TRBV10-3
D: NA
DNA: TGTGCCATCAGTGAGTCGGCAGACACCAATCAGCCCCAGCATTTT
CDR3: CAISESADTNQPQHF

size: NA
J: TRBJ2-7
V: TRBV6-5
D: TRBD2
DNA: TGTGCCAGCAGTCCGGGACTAGCAACCGACGAGCAGTACTTC
CDR3: CASSPGLATDEQYF

size: NA
J: TRBJ2-3
V: TRBV29-1
D: NA
DNA: TGCAGCGGACAGGCGAACACAGATACGCAGTATTTT
CDR3: CSGQANTDTQYF

size: NA
J: TRBJ2-7
V: TRBV29-1
D: NA
DNA: TGCAGCGTTGGGGCAGGGGCAACCTACGAGCAGTACTTC
CDR3: CSVGAGATYEQYF

size: NA
J: TRBJ2-4
V: TRBV5-1
D: TRBD1
DNA: TGCGCCAGCAGCCCGCGAGGTGGACAGGGGGCGGCCAAAAACATTCAGTACTTC
CDR3: CASSPRGGQGAAKNIQYF

size: NA
J: TRBJ1-6
V: TRBV15
D: NA
DNA: TGTGCCACCAGCAGAGACGCCAGGGGTAGGTCACCCCTCCACTTT
CDR3: CATSRDARGRSPLHF

size: few
J: TRBJ2-1
V: TRBV11-3
D: TRBD2
DNA: TGTGCCGGAGCGGGGTCCTATGTAGAGCAGTTCTTC
CDR3: CAGAGSYVEQFF

size: NA
J: TRBJ1-6
V: TRBV18
D: NA
DNA: TGTGCCAGCTCACTACGGGACGGGGACGGTTCACCCCTCCACTTT
CDR3: CASSLRDGDGSPLHF

size: NA
J: TRBJ2-2
V: TRBV14
D: NA
DNA: TGTGCCAGCAGGGGGCCGCGCACCGGGGAGCTGTTTTTT
CDR3: CASRGPRTGELFF

size: NA
J: TRBJ1-1
V: TRBV29-1
D: TRBD1
DNA: TGCAGCCTTTCACGGACAGGGTCGACTGAAGCTTTCTTT
CDR3: CSLSRTGSTEAFF

size: NA
J: TRBJ2-7
V: TRBV29-1
D: NA
DNA: TGCAGCGTTCGGGGTTCACTCCTGACCTACGAGCAGTACTTC
CDR3: CSVRGSLLTYEQYF

size: NA
J: TRBJ1-2
V: TRBV5-4
D: NA
DNA: TGTGCCAGCACCTACGACAGGACGTCTAACTATGGCTACACCTTC
CDR3: CASTYDRTSNYGYTF

size: once
J: TRBJ1-5
V: TRBV7-2
D: NA
DNA: TGTGCCAGCAGCTTTGCAGGAAAAACGGGACAGCCCCAGCATTTT
CDR3: CASSFAGKTGQPQHF

size: NA
J: TRBJ1-1
V: TRBV5-6
D: TRBD1
DNA: TGTGCCAGCAGCGACACTGGGGACAGGTTGAACACTGAAGCTTTCTTT
CDR3: CASSDTGDRLNTEAFF

size: NA
J: TRBJ1-1
V: TRBV29-1
D: TRBD1
DNA: TGCAGCGTTGACGGACAGGGCCCAGGCTATGCTGAAGCTTTCTTT
CDR3: CSVDGQGPGYAEAFF

size: few
J: TRBJ1-2
V: TRBV4-1
D: NA
DNA: TGCGCCAGCAGCGAACCGGGCAACTATGGCTACACCTTC
CDR3: CASSEPGNYGYTF

size: NA
J: TRBJ2-4
V: TRBV4-1
D: NA
DNA: TGCGCCAGCAGCCAAGTTTGGCAGGTAGCCAAAAACATTCAGTACTTC
CDR3: CASSQVWQVAKNIQYF

size: once
J: TRBJ1-1
V: TRBV9
D: NA
DNA: TGTGCCAGCAGCCCACAGGGCTTCGCTGAAGCTTTCTTT
CDR3: CASSPQGFAEAFF

size: NA
J: TRBJ2-3
V: TRBV29-1
D: TRBD2
DNA: TGCAGCGTCCCCGGAACAGCGGGGGCCACAGATACGCAGTATTTT
CDR3: CSVPGTAGATDTQYF

size: few
J: TRBJ1-2
V: TRBV7-9
D: NA
DNA: TGTGCCAGCAGCTTAGATCAGGGAAACAATGGCTACACCTTC
CDR3: CASSLDQGNNGYTF

size: NA
J: TRBJ1-1
V: TRBV5-6
D: NA
DNA: TGTGCCAGCAGCGTTGGACAGCTGAACACTGAAGCTTTCTTT
CDR3: CASSVGQLNTEAFF

size: NA
J: TRBJ1-1
V: TRBV11-2
D: TRBD1
DNA: TGTGCCAGCAGCCGAATCAGGGGGGAGAACACTGAAGCTTTCTTT
CDR3: CASSRIRGENTEAFF

size: NA
J: TRBJ2-5
V: TRBV30
D: NA
DNA: TGTGCCTGGAGTGTGGGGCGGCAGAAGGAGGCCCAGTACTTC
CDR3: CAWSVGRQKEAQYF

size: few
J: TRBJ1-6
V: TRBV28
D: TRBD1
DNA: TGTGCCAGCAGTTCGCCCCCGGGACAGCAGAATTCACCCCTCCACTTT
CDR3: CASSSPPGQQNSPLHF

size: NA
J: TRBJ1-2
V: TRBV6-5
D: NA
DNA: TGTGCCAGCAGTTACTGGCAGGATTACATGATGGGCTACACCTTC
CDR3: CASSYWQDYMMGYTF

size: NA
J: TRBJ2-3
V: TRBV6-1
D: NA
DNA: TGTGCCAGCATCGAGACAGATACGCAGTATTTT
CDR3: CASIETDTQYF

size: NA
J: TRBJ1-6
V: TRBV15
D: TRBD1
DNA: TGTGCCACCTGGGACAGCTATAATTCACCCCTCCACTTT
CDR3: CATWDSYNSPLHF

size: NA
J: TRBJ1-1
V: TRBV20-1
D: NA
DNA: TGCAGTGCTAGCCGAGGGGTTGAAGCTTTCTTT
CDR3: CSASRGVEAFF

size: few
J: TRBJ2-1
V: TRBV23-1
D: TRBD1
DNA: TGCGCCAGCAGTCAAGGTGGCAGGGGGATGAGCAGTGAGCAGTTCTTC
CDR3: CASSQGGRGMSSEQFF

size: NA
J: TRBJ2-5
V: TRBV6-5
D: NA
DNA: TGTGCCAGCAGTTCATTACCGGGCCCCTATTTGGTGACCCAGTACTTC
CDR3: CASSSLPGPYLVTQYF

size: NA
J: TRBJ1-1
V: TRBV4-1
D: NA
DNA: TGCGCCAGCAGCCAAGATTGGGGGGCCAGACCTGAAGCTTTCTTT
CDR3: CASSQDWGARPEAFF

size: NA
J: TRBJ2-5
V: TRBV2
D: NA
DNA: TGTGCCAGCAGTGAAGCCTACAGGGCCCAAGAGACCCAGTACTTC
CDR3: CASSEAYRAQETQYF